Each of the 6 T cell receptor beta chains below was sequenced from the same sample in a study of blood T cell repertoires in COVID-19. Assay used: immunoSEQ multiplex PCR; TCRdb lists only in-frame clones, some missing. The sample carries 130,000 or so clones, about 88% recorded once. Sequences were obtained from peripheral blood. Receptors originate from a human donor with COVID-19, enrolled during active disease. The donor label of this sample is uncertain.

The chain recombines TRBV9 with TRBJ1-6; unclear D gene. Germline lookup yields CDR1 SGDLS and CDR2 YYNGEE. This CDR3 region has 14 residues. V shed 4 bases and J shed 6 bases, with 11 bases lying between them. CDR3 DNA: TGTGCCAGCAGCCCCCAGGTTCTTAATTCACCCCTCCACTTT. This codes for CASSPQVLNSPLHF.

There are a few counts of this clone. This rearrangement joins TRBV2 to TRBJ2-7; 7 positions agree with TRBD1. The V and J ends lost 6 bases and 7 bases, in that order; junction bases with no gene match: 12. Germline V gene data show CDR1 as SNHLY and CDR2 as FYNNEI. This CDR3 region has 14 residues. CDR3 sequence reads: CASRRQGFSGEQYF. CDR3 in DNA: TGTGCCAGCAGAAGACAGGGCTTCTCGGGAGAGCAGTACTTC.

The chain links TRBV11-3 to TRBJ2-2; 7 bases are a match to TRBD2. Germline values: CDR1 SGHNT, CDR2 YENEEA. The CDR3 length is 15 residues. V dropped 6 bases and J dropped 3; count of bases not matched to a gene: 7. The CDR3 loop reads CASRREREDTGELFF. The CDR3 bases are TGTGCCAGCAGGAGGGAGCGGGAAGACACCGGGGAGCTGTTTTTT.

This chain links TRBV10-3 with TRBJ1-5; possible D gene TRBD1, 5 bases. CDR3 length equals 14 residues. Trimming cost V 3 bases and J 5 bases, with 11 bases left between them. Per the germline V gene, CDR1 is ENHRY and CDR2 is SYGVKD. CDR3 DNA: TGTGCCATCAGTGAAGAAGGGGATCATCAGCCCCAGCATTTT. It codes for CAISEEGDHQPQHF.

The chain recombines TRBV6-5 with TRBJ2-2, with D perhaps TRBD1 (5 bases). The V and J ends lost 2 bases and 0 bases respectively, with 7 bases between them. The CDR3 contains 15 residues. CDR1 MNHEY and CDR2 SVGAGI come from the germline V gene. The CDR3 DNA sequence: TGTGCCAGCAGTTACGCGACAGCGAACACCGGGGAGCTGTTTTTT. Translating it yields CASSYATANTGELFF.

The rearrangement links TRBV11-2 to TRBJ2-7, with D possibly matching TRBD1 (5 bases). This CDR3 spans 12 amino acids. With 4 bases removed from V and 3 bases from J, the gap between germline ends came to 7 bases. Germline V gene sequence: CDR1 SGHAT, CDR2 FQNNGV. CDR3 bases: TGTGCCAGCAGCTCCAGGGTCTACGAGCAGTACTTC. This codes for CASSSRVYEQYF.